What follows are 26 T cell receptor beta chains derived from one specimen sequenced in a study of regulatory T cells in long-lasting Graves disease. Specified time point: persistent/refractory GD, antithyroid drugs over 5 years with positive TRAb. From RNA extracted from PBMCs, the TCR library was made. Building the TCR beta libraries relied on iRepertoire HTBI primers, and CDR3 regions underwent Arm-PCR. One entry per CDR3 protein, called by TCRdb with MiXCR from the multiplex PCR reads. The data contain about 450,000 distinct CDR3 sequences, 23% of them singletons. Sequenced material: peripheral blood mononuclear cells (PBMCs), taken when the disease was refractory, from a patient treated with antithyroid drugs. All receptors derive from a female donor with Graves disease.

This clonotype came up many times. The V and J genes are TRBV2 and TRBJ2-7; a weak D match, TRBD2 (5 bases). The V gene lost 7 bases and the J gene lost 7 bases, with 8 bases spanning the gap. Per the germline V gene, CDR1 is SNHLY and CDR2 is FYNNEI. CDR3 length: 10 amino acids. CDR3 sequence (DNA): TGTGCCAGCATGTCGGGGGAGCAGTACTTC. It yields the protein CASMSGEQYF. Variable domain in full (rest from reference TRBV2 and TRBJ2-7): EPEVTQTPSHQVTQMGQEVILRCVPISNHLYFYWYRQILGQKVEFLVSFYNNEISEKSEIFDDQFSVERPDGSNFTLKIRSTKLEDSAMYFCASMSGEQYFGPGTRLTVT.

The sample holds many counts of this clonotype. The CDR3 DNA sequence: TGTGCCTCAACAGTGGAGGGCGGCTCCTACGAGCAGTACTTC. Its translation is CASTVEGGSYEQYF. V usage is TRBV5-5 and J usage is TRBJ2-7; the D gene is possibly TRBD2 (6 bases). Germline lookup yields CDR1 SGHKS and CDR2 YYEKEE (reference sequence). This CDR3 spans 14 amino acids. V was cut by 10 bases and J by 0 bases, with 17 bases left in between.

The rearrangement joins TRBV5-1 to TRBJ2-7; D may match TRBD1 or TRBD2 (7 bases each). Germline CDR1 SGHRS, CDR2 YFSETQ. There are 15 residues in the CDR3. V dropped 1 base and J dropped 3 bases, with 14 bases sitting between them. The CDR3 is CASSLSGGAVYEQYF. DNA for the CDR3: TGCGCCAGCAGCTTGTCAGGGGGGGCGGTCTACGAGCAGTACTTC.

In this sample, this clonotype turned up a few times. V gene TRBV29-1 combines with J gene TRBJ1-1; D not resolved. Between the trimmed V and J ends, which lost 4 bases and 1 base, there was a span of 7 bases. This CDR3 has 12 residues. Germline lookup yields CDR1 SQVTM and CDR2 ANQGSEA. In nucleotides, the CDR3 is TGCAGCGTTGCACAGCAGAACACTGAAGCTTTCTTT. Encoded protein: CSVAQQNTEAFF. The full variable domain, in which reference TRBV29-1 and TRBJ1-1 provide the parts outside the CDR3, is SAVISQKPSRDICQRGTSLTIQCQVDSQVTMMFWYRQQPGQSLTLIATANQGSEATYESGFVIDKFPISRPNLTFSTLTVSNMSPEDSSIYLCSVAQQNTEAFFGQGTRLTVV.

This clonotype turned up a few times. The chain links TRBV30 to TRBJ1-5; D is perhaps TRBD1 (5 bases). The CDR3 is 15 residues long. The V end lost 0 bases, the J end lost 4 bases, and 13 bases lay between the germline ends. CDR1 is GTSNPN, CDR2 SVGIG, per germline (reference sequence). The CDR3 is CAWSVLGTDNQPQHF. For the CDR3, the DNA is TGTGCCTGGAGTGTACTCGGGACTGATAATCAGCCCCAGCATTTT.

The chain is built from TRBV5-1 and TRBJ2-2; the D gene is possibly TRBD2 (5 bases). CDR3 length: 15 amino acids. CDR1 and CDR2 from the germline V gene are SGHRS and YFSETQ. The V and J ends lost 4 bases and 4 bases respectively, with 14 bases between them. CDR3 DNA: TGCGCCAGCAGCCCCGGGGATCTTGTCACCGGGGAGCTGTTTTTT. Protein: CASSPGDLVTGELFF.

This clonotype occurred a few times. The rearrangement uses TRBV7-6 and TRBJ2-7; D gene unclear. Germline loops: CDR1 SGHVS, CDR2 FNYEAQ. V was trimmed by 0 bases and J by 2 bases, leaving 5 bases between them. CDR3 length: 13 amino acids. The CDR3 loop reads CASSLANAYEQYF. DNA for the CDR3: TGTGCCAGCAGCTTAGCGAATGCCTACGAGCAGTACTTC.

This clonotype has only a few counts. The V and J genes are TRBV29-1 and TRBJ2-7; D possibly corresponds to TRBD2 (5 bases). Trimming removed 4 bases from V and 2 bases from J, with 9 bases in between. Per the germline V gene, CDR1 is SQVTM and CDR2 is ANQGSEA. The CDR3 is 12 amino acids. CDR3 in DNA: TGCAGCGTTGGAGGGTCTACCTACGAGCAGTACTTC. Its translation: CSVGGSTYEQYF.

The chain has TRBV5-5 and TRBJ2-5, with 7 bases matching TRBD2. V lost 5 bases, J lost 1 base, and 8 bases stayed unmatched. There are 15 residues in the CDR3. Germline V lookup: CDR1 SGHKS, CDR2 YYEKEE (reference sequence). The CDR3 DNA reads as TGTGCCAGCAGATCAGAGCGGGATCTCCAAGAGACCCAGTACTTC. It yields the protein CASRSERDLQETQYF.

The genes are TRBV2 and TRBJ2-1; D is ambiguous. Trimming removed 2 bases at V and 6 bases at J, with 14 bases between. The CDR3 runs 15 residues. Germline V gene sequence: CDR1 SNHLY, CDR2 FYNNEI. Here the CDR3 reads CASSENSLLTNEQFF. The CDR3 coding sequence is TGTGCCAGCAGTGAAAACAGTCTCCTGACCAATGAGCAGTTCTTC.

This clonotype was recorded many times. This chain uses TRBV7-2 with TRBJ1-2; D is perhaps TRBD1 (5 bases). The CDR3 length is 13 residues. Germline V lookup: CDR1 SGHTA, CDR2 FQGNSA. Deletions cut 3 bases from V and 7 bases from J, with 12 bases between. CDR3 nucleotides: TGTGCCAGCAGCTTCGACAGTTCGGGTGGCTACACCTTC. It codes for CASSFDSSGGYTF.

This clonotype was detected many times. The genes are TRBV28 and TRBJ2-7; 7 bases are shared with TRBD1. Per the germline V gene, CDR1 is MDHEN and CDR2 is SYDVKM. The CDR3 has 15 residues. The ends lost 4 bases at V and 0 bases at J; junction bases unmatched: 6. CDR3 coding DNA: TGTGCCAGCAGTTCGAGACAGGGCCACTCCTACGAGCAGTACTTC. Translated: CASSSRQGHSYEQYF.

This clonotype has just a few counts. The chain uses TRBV5-1 and TRBJ2-7; 11 bases fit TRBD1. In germline, CDR1 is SGHRS, CDR2 YFSETQ. V lost 0 bases to trimming and J lost 6 bases; unmatched junction nucleotides: 5. The CDR3 contains 15 residues. The DNA for the CDR3 is TGCGCCAGCAGCTTGGATGGACAGGGGGCTGTCGAGCAGTACTTC. As protein: CASSLDGQGAVEQYF.

In this sample, this clonotype turned up a few times. The chain carries TRBV2 and TRBJ2-7; 11 nucleotides line up with TRBD2. Germline assignment: CDR1 SNHLY and CDR2 FYNNEI. Unmatched junction bases numbered 11, after V lost 6 bases and J lost 4 bases. The CDR3 is made up of 16 amino acids. The CDR3 region is CASSPLTSGKSYEQYF. CDR3 bases: TGTGCCAGCAGCCCCTTGACTAGCGGGAAATCTTACGAGCAGTACTTC.

This clonotype was detected only once. The gene calls are TRBV12-5 and TRBJ1-1; perhaps TRBD1 as D (6 bases). V was shortened by 1 base and J by 2 bases, with 8 bases between the two germline ends. The CDR3 runs 14 residues. Germline CDR1 LGHNT, CDR2 FRNRAP. For the CDR3, the DNA is TGTGCTAGTGGTTTGGGGACAGCTAACACTGAAGCTTTCTTT. This sequence encodes CASGLGTANTEAFF.

This clonotype has ten or more counts. J is TRBJ1-2 and V is TRBV28; unclear D gene. With 6 bases removed from V and 8 bases from J, the gap between germline ends came to 7 bases. The CDR3 runs to 10 residues. The germline gives CDR1 MDHEN, CDR2 SYDVKM. The CDR3 coding sequence is TGTGCCAGCAGGCCGGAAGGCTACACCTTC. This gives the protein CASRPEGYTF.

There are many counts of this clonotype. The chain employs TRBV28 and TRBJ2-4, with D tentatively TRBD2 (6 bases). CDR3 length: 16 amino acids. V gave up 1 base and J gave up 0 bases, with 10 bases separating them. CDR1 and CDR2 (germline): MDHEN, SYDVKM. The CDR3 sequence: CASSLFGGVAKNIQYF. The CDR3 region has the DNA TGTGCCAGCAGTTTATTCGGCGGGGTAGCCAAAAACATTCAGTACTTC. The complete variable domain, with remaining parts taken from reference TRBV28 and TRBJ2-4, reads DVKVTQSSRYLVKRTGEKVFLECVQDMDHENMFWYRQDPGLGLRLIYFSYDVKMKEKGDIPEGYSVSREKKERFSLILESASTNQTSMYLCASSLFGGVAKNIQYFGAGTRLSVL.

A few counts support this clonotype. V gene TRBV6-1 combines with J gene TRBJ2-5; D assignment may be TRBD1 or TRBD2 (5 bases each). The CDR3 is 17 residues long. Germline CDR1 is MNHNS and CDR2 is SASEGT. The ends were cut back, 0 bases at V and 3 bases at J, with 17 bases in the middle. CDR3 sequence: CASSEARGPDLKETQYF. CDR3 in DNA: TGTGCCAGCAGTGAAGCAAGGGGACCTGACTTAAAAGAGACCCAGTACTTC.

This clonotype was picked up a small number of times. The V call is TRBV7-2, the J call TRBJ2-5, with D perhaps matching TRBD1 (6 bases). The CDR3 is 17 amino acids. CDR1 and CDR2 (germline): SGHTA, FQGNSA. V was trimmed by 0 bases and J by 4 bases, leaving 18 bases between them. CDR3 region: CASSLAGGWGKRETQYF. The CDR3 DNA reads TGTGCCAGCAGCTTAGCAGGGGGTTGGGGAAAACGAGAGACCCAGTACTTC.

This clonotype came up once. CDR3 amino acids: CASRVSHTGELFF. The DNA of the CDR3 is TGTGCCAGCAGGGTTTCGCACACCGGGGAGCTGTTTTTT. The V gene is TRBV9, the J gene TRBJ2-2; D not certain. The CDR3 is made up of 13 amino acids. Germline V CDR1 and CDR2: SGDLS, YYNGEE. Trimming pared 5 bases from V and 3 bases from J, leaving 8 bases between.

The chain links TRBV12-3 or TRBV12-4 to TRBJ1-5; tentatively, D is TRBD1 (6 bases). The CDR3 consists of 14 residues. V shed 6 bases and J shed 6 bases, with 15 bases lying between them. The CDR3 sequence is CASRDGLRGQPQHF. CDR3 bases: TGTGCCAGCAGGGACGGACTCAGGGGTCAGCCCCAGCATTTT.

This clonotype was picked up a small number of times. V usage is TRBV4-1 and J usage is TRBJ1-2, with D tentatively TRBD1 (5 bases). The V and J ends lost 0 bases and 1 base respectively, with 12 bases between them. Germline lookup yields CDR1 MGHRA and CDR2 YSYEKL. CDR3 length: 16 amino acids. The CDR3 DNA reads TGCGCCAGCAGCCAAGAAGTAACAGGAATTAACTATGGCTACACCTTC. Translated: CASSQEVTGINYGYTF.

The chain joins TRBV20-1 to TRBJ1-2, with D unresolved. The CDR3 is 9 amino acids. Trimming took off 6 bases at V and 8 bases at J, with 7 bases between the two ends. The germline CDR1 and CDR2 sequences are DFQATT and SNEGSKA (reference sequence). In nucleotides, the CDR3 is TGCAGTGCAGACGACGGCTACACCTTC. Its translation is CSADDGYTF.

The gene calls are TRBV19 and TRBJ1-1; D unclear. CDR1 is LNHDA and CDR2 is SQIVND in the germline V gene (reference sequence). The CDR3 length is 15 residues. Trimming removed 4 bases at V and 13 bases at J, with 25 bases between. The chain's CDR3 is CASSTPGAARLKLFF. The CDR3 coding sequence is TGTGCCAGTAGTACTCCCGGAGCGGCCCGACTGAAGCTTTTCTTT.

As for this clonotype: Just one base apart from a much larger clone, this may be a read error. This chain connects TRBV6-1 to TRBJ2-1; TRBD2 matches 9 bases. V dropped 5 bases and J dropped 9; count of bases not matched to a gene: 11. The germline V gene encodes CDR1 MNHNS and CDR2 SASEGT. The CDR3 is 15 residues long. The CDR3 here is CASSRGPAGGIEQFF. For the CDR3, the DNA is TGTGCCAGCAGTCGCGGACCAGCGGGAGGCATTGAGCAGTTCTTC.

The chain's CDR3 is CASSPPQGHGYTF. CDR3 bases: TGTGCCAGCTCACCACCGCAGGGTCATGGCTACACCTTC. The V call is TRBV18, the J call TRBJ1-2, with D perhaps matching TRBD1 (5 bases). Per the germline V gene, CDR1 is KGHSH and CDR2 is LQKENI. The CDR3 totals 13 residues. Trimming pared 0 bases from V and 6 bases from J, leaving 8 bases between. Supplemented by reference TRBV18 and TRBJ1-2, the full variable domain reads NAGVMQNPRHLVRRRGQEARLRCSPMKGHSHVYWYRQLPEEGLKFMVYLQKENIIDESGMPKERFSAEFPKEGPSILRIQQVVRGDSAAYFCASSPPQGHGYTFGSGTRLTVV.